This T cell receptor beta chain was found in a study of cytomegalovirus exposure and HLA in healthy donors. Study-wide points: Immune exposure information available was restricted to CMV serostatus.

About this clone itself: Its antigen is currently unknown.

The PCR used 60 Vbeta and 13 Jbeta primers. Original methodology: An analysis performed later counted roughly 80 million unique TCR beta chains (around 11 million of them shared). Generated by immunoSEQ multiplex PCR, the TCRdb table keeps only in-frame clones and is missing some. V, J and clone size are taken as reported in that table, and D and trimming were inferred from the DNA itself. The sample has 140,000 to 150,000 clones; 70% to 85% are singletons. The receptor comes from a woman aged 55-70 years in good health and CMV-seropositive. Sample: PBMCs.

CDR3 nucleotide sequence: TGTGCCAGCAGCTTGGTAGGTGACTCTGACCGGAATGAGCAGTTCTTC. Protein: CASSLVGDSDRNEQFF. V usage is TRBV5-8 and J usage is TRBJ2-1; the D is unclear. Germline V gene lookup returns CDR1 SGHTS and CDR2 YDEGEE. The V and J ends lost 0 bases and 7 bases respectively, with 17 bases between them. This CDR3 region has 16 residues.